This entry features one T cell receptor (beta chain) sequence. Its antigen is undetermined. From germline, CDR1 is PRHDT and CDR2 FYEKMQ (reference sequence). With 5 bases clipped from V and 5 bases from J, the junction kept 4 bases outside the gene matches. CDR3 length: 14 residues. The study ran its PCR with 60 Vbeta and 13 Jbeta primers. TCRdb's table, derived via immunoSEQ multiplex PCR, lists solely in-frame clones and lacks some. The table lists 150,000 to 200,000 clones, roughly 70% of them singletons. These data belong to a study of cytomegalovirus exposure and HLA in healthy donors. Findings and caveats of the study: Most sequenced TCRs were rare (though some public TCRs occurred in many donors).

The clonotype comes from a girl aged 10 to 17 in good health and CMV-seronegative. This sequence joins TRBV13 and TRBJ2-2; 8 bases are shared with TRBD1. Sample: PBMCs. CDR3 residues: CASSPRTGTGELFF. CDR3 coding DNA: TGTGCCAGCAGCCCTAGGACAGGGACCGGGGAGCTGTTTTTT. Filled out from reference TRBV13 and TRBJ2-2, the complete variable domain reads AAGVIQSPRHLIKEKRETATLKCYPIPRHDTVYWYQQGPGQDPQFLISFYEKMQSDKGSIPDRFSAQQFSDYHSELNMSSLELGDSALYFCASSPRTGTGELFFGEGSRLTVL.